This T cell receptor beta chain was sequenced for a study of regulatory dendritic cells for organ transplantation (dated by TCRdb to the late 2010s). Notes on the research overall: To make regulatory dendritic cells, monocytes were cultured with vitamin D3 on days 0 and 4 and with IL-10 on day 4. On day 6, LPS was added to the DC cultures to test how the DCs responded to a strong maturation-inducing agent. The TCRbeta repertoires of sorted naive and memory CD4+ and CD8+ T cells were sequenced before and after allostimulation with regulatory or mature dendritic cells.

As to this clone: It has no known antigen specificity. There are no base qualities to consult, and no much larger clone falls within one base.

Spanning cysteine to phenylalanine, the CDR3 consists of 14 amino acids. Only the CDR3 part of the read is kept: 42 bases, read in frame from the first base. Taken from the germline V gene, the CDR1 and CDR2 loops are SGHTA and FQGNSA. Trimming costs V 5 bases and J 12 bases, and their ends lie 22 bases apart. Findings and caveats that apply to the study as a whole: In both subjects, allostimulation led to expansion of memory CD8+ clones, although regulatory dendritic cells appeared to cause more limited expansion than mature dendritic cells did. The authors pointed out considerable heterogeneity between individuals in the alloreactive memory CD8+ T cell pool, and only two subjects were sequenced. Naive CD4+ and CD8+ T cells showed highly diverse repertoires, whereas memory cells were less diverse and memory CD8+ cells were the most oligoclonal. Of the resting subsets, the one holding the most alloreactive TCR clonotypes was memory CD8+ T cells.

Sorted T cell subsets were CFSE-labeled and co-cultured for around five days with allogeneic regulatory or mature dendritic cells at a 1:10 DC:T ratio. Naive T cells were sorted as CD45RA+ and memory T cells as CD45RO+ CD4+ or CD8+ cells by FACS. A couple of healthy control subjects provided the T cells used for TCR sequencing. The Qiagen DNeasy Blood & Tissue Kit was used for extraction of genomic DNA. A multiplexed two-step PCR with Vbeta-specific forward primers and Jbeta-specific reverse primers was used to amplify the TCRbeta CDR3 regions. TCRbeta libraries were sequenced on an Illumina instrument through the immunoSEQ service. In the paper's pipeline: IMGT annotation was used to assign V, D and J genes, and synthetic CDR3 analogues were used to correct the counts for multiplex PCR bias. In the immunoSEQ Analyzer, repertoire clonality was calculated as one minus the normalized Shannon entropy. Clonal expansion was defined using Fisher's exact test with Benjamini-Hochberg false discovery rate control and a two-tailed threshold of P<0.01. TCRdb mirrors the immuneACCESS table, restricted to in-frame sequences. Some clones are absent from its copies; in checked studies, under half trace to an unresolved V gene, and the reason for the others is unknown. V and J calls and clone size are copied from that table; D and trimming were computed from the DNA. The sample table records some 9,300 clones; approximately 84% of these occur just once. The ten largest account for roughly 2.5% of the sample.

The sequenced material came from memory CD4+ T cells from blood cultured with dendritic cells. What the cell subset or site label conveys for this sample: CD45RO+ memory T cells. The sequence links TRBV7-2 to TRBJ1-1; TRBD1 is possibly the D segment (5 matching bases). This clonotype originated in a human donor in good health. The CDR3 in this case is CASSGRDSRSSTFF. The nucleotide sequence reads as follows: TGTGCCAGCAGCGGAAGGGACTCCCGCTCAAGTACTTTCTTT. The CDR3, completed at both ends by the reference TRBV7-2 and TRBJ1-1 genes, gives the full variable domain GAGVSQSPSNKVTEKGKDVELRCDPISGHTALYWYRQSLGQGLEFLIYFQGNSAPDKSGLPSDRFSAERTGGSVSTLTIQRTQQEDSAVYLCASSGRDSRSSTFFGQGTRLTVV.